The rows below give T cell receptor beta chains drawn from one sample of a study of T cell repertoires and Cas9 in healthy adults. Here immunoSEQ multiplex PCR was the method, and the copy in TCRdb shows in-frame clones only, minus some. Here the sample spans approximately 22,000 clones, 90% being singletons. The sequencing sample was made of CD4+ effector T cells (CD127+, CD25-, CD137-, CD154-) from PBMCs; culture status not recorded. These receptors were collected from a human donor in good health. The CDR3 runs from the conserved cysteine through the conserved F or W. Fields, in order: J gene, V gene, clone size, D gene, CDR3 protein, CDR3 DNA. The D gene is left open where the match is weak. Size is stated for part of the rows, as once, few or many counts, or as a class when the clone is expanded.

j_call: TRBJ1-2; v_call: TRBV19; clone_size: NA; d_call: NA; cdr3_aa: CASSMNRVYGYTF; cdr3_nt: TGTGCCAGTAGTATGAACAGGGTTTATGGCTACACCTTC
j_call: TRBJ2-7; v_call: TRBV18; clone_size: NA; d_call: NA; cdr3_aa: CASSPPDGESSYEQYF; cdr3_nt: TGTGCCAGCTCACCACCTGACGGGGAGAGCTCCTACGAGCAGTACTTC
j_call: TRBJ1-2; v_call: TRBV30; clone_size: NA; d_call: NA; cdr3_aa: CAWGQNYGYTF; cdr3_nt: TGTGCCTGGGGACAGAACTATGGCTACACCTTC
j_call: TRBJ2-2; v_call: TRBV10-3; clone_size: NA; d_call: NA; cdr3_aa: CAISERGQGLGELFF; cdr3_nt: TGTGCCATCAGTGAGAGGGGTCAGGGCCTCGGGGAGCTGTTTTTT
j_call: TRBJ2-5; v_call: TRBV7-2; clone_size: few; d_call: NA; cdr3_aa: CASSLAGAGETQYF; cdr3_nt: TGTGCCAGCAGCTTAGCTGGGGCAGGAGAGACCCAGTACTTC
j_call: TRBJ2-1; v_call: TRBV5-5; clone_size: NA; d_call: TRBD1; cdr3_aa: CASSWTGMNEQFF; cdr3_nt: TGTGCCAGCAGCTGGACAGGGATGAATGAGCAGTTCTTC
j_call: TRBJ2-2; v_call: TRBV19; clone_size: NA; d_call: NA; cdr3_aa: CASSIGGADTGELFF; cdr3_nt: TGTGCCAGTAGTATAGGGGGGGCGGACACCGGGGAGCTGTTTTTT
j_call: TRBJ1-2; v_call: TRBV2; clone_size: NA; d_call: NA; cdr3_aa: CASREEGGYGYTF; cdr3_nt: TGTGCCAGCAGGGAGGAGGGGGGCTATGGCTACACCTTC
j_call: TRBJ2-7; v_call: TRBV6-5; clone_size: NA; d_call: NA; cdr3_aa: CASARTHLLEQYF; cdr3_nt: TGTGCCAGCGCCCGAACTCACCTTCTCGAGCAGTACTTC
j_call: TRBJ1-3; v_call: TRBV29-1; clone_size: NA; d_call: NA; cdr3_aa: CSVEDLGSSGNTIYF; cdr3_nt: TGCAGCGTTGAAGATCTGGGGTCCTCTGGAAACACCATATATTTT
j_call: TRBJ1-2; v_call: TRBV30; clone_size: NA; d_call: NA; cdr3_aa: CAWNDGNLYGYTF; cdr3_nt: TGTGCCTGGAATGACGGGAACCTCTATGGCTACACCTTC
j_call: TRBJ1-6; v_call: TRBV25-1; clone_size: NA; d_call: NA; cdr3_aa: CASSERGTPGSPLHF; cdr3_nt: TGTGCCAGCAGTGAACGGGGGACACCAGGATCACCCCTCCACTTT
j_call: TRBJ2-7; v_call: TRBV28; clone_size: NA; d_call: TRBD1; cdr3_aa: CASSIGGTGIYEQYF; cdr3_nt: TGTGCCAGCAGTATAGGTGGGACAGGGATCTACGAGCAGTACTTC
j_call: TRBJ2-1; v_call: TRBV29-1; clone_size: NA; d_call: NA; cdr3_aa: CSVVLGIRYNEQFF; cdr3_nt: TGCAGCGTTGTTCTTGGTATTAGGTACAATGAGCAGTTCTTC
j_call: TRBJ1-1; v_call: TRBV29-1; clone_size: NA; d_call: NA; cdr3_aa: CSVEVTGLNTEAFF; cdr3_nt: TGCAGCGTTGAGGTAACGGGGTTGAACACTGAAGCTTTCTTT
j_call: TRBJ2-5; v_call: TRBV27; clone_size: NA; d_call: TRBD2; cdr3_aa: CASSRTWTSGVRETQYF; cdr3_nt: TGTGCCAGCAGTCGCACCTGGACTAGCGGGGTTCGGGAGACCCAGTACTTC
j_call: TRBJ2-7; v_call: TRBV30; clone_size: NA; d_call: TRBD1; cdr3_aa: CAFHRGRHEQYF; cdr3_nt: TGTGCCTTTCACAGGGGGCGGCACGAGCAGTACTTC
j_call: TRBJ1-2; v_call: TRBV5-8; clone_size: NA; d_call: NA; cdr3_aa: CASSLLNGGGYTF; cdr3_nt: TGTGCCAGCAGCTTACTAAACGGCGGTGGCTACACCTTC
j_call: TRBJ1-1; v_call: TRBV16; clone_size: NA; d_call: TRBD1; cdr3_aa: CASSHPGRGLVLGEAFF; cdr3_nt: TGTGCCAGCAGCCACCCGGGCAGGGGGCTTGTATTGGGTGAAGCTTTCTTT
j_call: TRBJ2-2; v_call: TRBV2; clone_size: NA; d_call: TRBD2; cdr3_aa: CASTITSGGTGELFF; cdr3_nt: TGTGCCAGTACGATCACTAGCGGGGGCACCGGGGAGCTGTTTTTT
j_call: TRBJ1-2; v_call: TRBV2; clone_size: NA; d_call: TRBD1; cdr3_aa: CASSGTGGAFGYTF; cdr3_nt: TGTGCCAGCAGTGGGACAGGGGGCGCTTTTGGCTACACCTTC
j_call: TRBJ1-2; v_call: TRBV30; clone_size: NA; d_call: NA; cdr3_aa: CAWSVPLGYGYTF; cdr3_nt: TGTGCCTGGAGTGTACCTCTAGGATATGGCTACACCTTC